This T cell receptor (beta chain) originates from a study of post-analysis software for immune sequencing data (dated by TCRdb to between 2015 and 2017). Context from the whole study: Recorded disease courses included relapsing-remitting, secondary progressive and progressive-relapsing multiple sclerosis, with some patients lacking subtype annotation. The patient repertoires were compared against approximately twelve previously published healthy control repertoires obtained from donors aged 6 to 25 years. A subset of samples was prepared in parallel using single-end sample barcoding, then pooled and co-amplified after Illumina adapter ligation. The paper's findings and limits, for the study overall: Significantly higher frequencies in patients than in controls were found for roughly 5 TRBV segments, including TRBV5-6, TRBV5-1 and TRBV20-1. The control group was slightly older than the multiple sclerosis patient group. When samples were clustered directly using the F measure, samples prepared in the same batch co-clustered strongly, which prompted a batch-effect correction. Significantly lower normalized Chao1 diversity was found in multiple sclerosis patients than in controls, suggesting substantial peripheral T-cell clonal expansion.

TCR beta repertoires were profiled from peripheral blood of more than ten young patients with multiple sclerosis to demonstrate the VDJtools post-analysis software. The multiple sclerosis patients were children and adolescents ranging in age from about 6 to 16 years. With respect to this clonotype: Its binding antigen is unknown. Base qualities were left out, and no much larger clone turns up one base away.

Libraries were built with PCR. Sequencer: Illumina HiSeq 2500. Unique molecular identifiers were incorporated into TCR beta cDNA libraries to reduce PCR and sequencing biases. Per 1 to 10 million input T cells, approximately 500,000 cDNA molecules were obtained, such that each molecule approximated one T cell. Patient libraries were prepared and sequenced with the same protocol used for the earlier healthy control dataset. Within a given batch, samples were prepared together, multiplexed and sequenced on the same HiSeq lane. Processing in the source paper ran as follows. Raw barcoded reads were processed with MIGEC, discarding single-read molecular identifier groups before consensus assembly and CDR3 extraction. VDJtools was used for post-analysis of the clonotype tables, and diversity was normalized by down-sampling every dataset to the size of the smallest sample. To correct batch-related cross-sample contamination, repertoire overlap clustering matched CDR3 amino acid sequences but not nucleotide sequences. TCRdb handled the public reads itself, with Q25 trimming in fastp and clone calling in MiXCR, and kept productive beta chains. Entries are consolidated by CDR3 protein sequence, retaining the most common genes and DNA. It is TCRdb's table, rather than the study itself, that gives the V and J calls and clone size. The sample table records 750,000 to 950,000 distinct CDR3 sequences; 40% to 55% of these occur just once. The ten largest clones take up 4.9% of the sample.

Trimming at the junction amounts to 0 bases on V and 10 bases on J, and the germline ends lie 12 bases apart. The germline V gene provides CDR1 MNHEY and CDR2 SVGAGI. The CDR3 numbers 13 residues from cysteine through phenylalanine. The kept DNA is CDR3 alone, 39 bases in frame from the first base. This clonotype was sampled from a girl aged 10 to 17 with multiple sclerosis. The chain couples TRBV6-5 to TRBJ1-2; the D gene cannot be named for sure. Sequencing input: blood. The DNA reads as follows: TGTGCCAGCAGTTACTCCGGCCTGAGCGACTACACCTTC. Translated, this is CASSYSGLSDYTF.